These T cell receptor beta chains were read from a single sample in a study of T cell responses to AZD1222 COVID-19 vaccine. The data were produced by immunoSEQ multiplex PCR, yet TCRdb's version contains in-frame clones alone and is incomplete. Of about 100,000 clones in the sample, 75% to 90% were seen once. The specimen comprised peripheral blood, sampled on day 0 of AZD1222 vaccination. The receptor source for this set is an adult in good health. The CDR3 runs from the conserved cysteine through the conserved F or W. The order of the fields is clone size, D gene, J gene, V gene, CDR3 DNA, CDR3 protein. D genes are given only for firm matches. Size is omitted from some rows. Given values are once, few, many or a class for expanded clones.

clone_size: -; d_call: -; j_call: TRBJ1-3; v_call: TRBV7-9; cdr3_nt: TGTGCCAGCAGCGCACCGGAACGCTCTGGAAACACCATATATTTT; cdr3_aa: CASSAPERSGNTIYF
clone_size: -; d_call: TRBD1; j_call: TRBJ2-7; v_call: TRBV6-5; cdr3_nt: TGTGCCAGCAGTTGGGGACAGGGAACCTACGAGCAGTACTTC; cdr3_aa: CASSWGQGTYEQYF
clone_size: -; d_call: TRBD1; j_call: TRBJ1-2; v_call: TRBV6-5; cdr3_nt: TGTGCCAGCAGTAAGCCTCCGGGACAGGGAAATGGCTACACCTTC; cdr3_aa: CASSKPPGQGNGYTF
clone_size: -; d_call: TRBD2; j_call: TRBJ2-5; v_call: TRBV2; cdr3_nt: TGTGCCAGCAGTGAGTGGACTAGCCAAGAGACCCAGTACTTC; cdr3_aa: CASSEWTSQETQYF
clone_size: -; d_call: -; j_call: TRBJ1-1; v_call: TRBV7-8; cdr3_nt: TGTGCCAGCAGCTTAGGATGGGGGGACGCTGAAGCTTTCTTT; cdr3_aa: CASSLGWGDAEAFF
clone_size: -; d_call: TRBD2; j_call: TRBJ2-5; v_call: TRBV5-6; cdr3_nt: TGTGCCAGCAGGGACGGACTAGCGGATATTCAAGTCACCCAGTACTTC; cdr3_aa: CASRDGLADIQVTQYF
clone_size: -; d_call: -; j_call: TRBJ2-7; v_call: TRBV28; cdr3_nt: TGTGCCAGCAGCGTAAGAAACTCCTACGAGCAGTACTTC; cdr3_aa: CASSVRNSYEQYF
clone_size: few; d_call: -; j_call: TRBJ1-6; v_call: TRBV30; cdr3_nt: TGTGCCTTTATTAAGACAGGAGTGTATTCACCCCTCCACTTT; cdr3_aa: CAFIKTGVYSPLHF
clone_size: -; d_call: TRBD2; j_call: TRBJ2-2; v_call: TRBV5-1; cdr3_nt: TGCGCCAGCAGCGAAACCCTAGCGGGAGTCACCGGGGAGCTGTTTTTT; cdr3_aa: CASSETLAGVTGELFF
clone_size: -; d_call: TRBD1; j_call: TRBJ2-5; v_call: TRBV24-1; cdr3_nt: TGTGCCACCAGTGAGCCTCGACAGGGTCAAGAGACCCAGTACTTC; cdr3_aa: CATSEPRQGQETQYF
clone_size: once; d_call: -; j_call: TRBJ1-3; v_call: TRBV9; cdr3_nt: TGTGCCAGCAGCGTAGATAGGTCACGAAACACCATATATTTT; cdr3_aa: CASSVDRSRNTIYF
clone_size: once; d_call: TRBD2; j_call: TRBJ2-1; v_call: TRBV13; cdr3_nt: TGTGCCAGCAGCCTCGGGACTAGCGGGAGTAGTGAGCAGTTCTTC; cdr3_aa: CASSLGTSGSSEQFF
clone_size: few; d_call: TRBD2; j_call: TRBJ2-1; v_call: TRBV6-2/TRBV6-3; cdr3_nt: TGTGCCAGCAGCCTCCTAGCGGGAGGCTACAATGAGCAGTTCTTC; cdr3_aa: CASSLLAGGYNEQFF
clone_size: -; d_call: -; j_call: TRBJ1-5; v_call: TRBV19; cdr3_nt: TGTGCCAGTAGTATCTTAGAACATAGCAATCAGCCCCAGCATTTT; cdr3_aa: CASSILEHSNQPQHF
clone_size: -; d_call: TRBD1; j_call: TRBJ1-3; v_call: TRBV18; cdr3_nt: TGTGCCAGCTCGTTGACAGGGGGAGCACAGAACACCATATATTTT; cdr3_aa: CASSLTGGAQNTIYF
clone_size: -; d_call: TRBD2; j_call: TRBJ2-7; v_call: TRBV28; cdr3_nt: TGTGCCAGCAGTCCCTCACTAGCGGGTTACTACGAGCAGTACTTC; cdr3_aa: CASSPSLAGYYEQYF
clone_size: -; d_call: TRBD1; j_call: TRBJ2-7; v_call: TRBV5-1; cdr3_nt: TGCGCCAGCAGCGTTGGCTACAGGGGATCCCTAACCTACGAGCAGTACTTC; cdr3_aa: CASSVGYRGSLTYEQYF
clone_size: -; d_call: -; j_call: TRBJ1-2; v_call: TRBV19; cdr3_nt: TGTGCCAGTAGTATGGAAAGAGTAAACTATGGCTACACCTTC; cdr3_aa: CASSMERVNYGYTF
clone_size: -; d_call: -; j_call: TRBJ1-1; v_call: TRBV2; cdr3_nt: TGTGCCAGCAGTGATAAGGGGCAGGGTGAAGCTTTCTTT; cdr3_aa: CASSDKGQGEAFF